The next 17 T cell receptor beta chains were all read from a single sample in a study of cytomegalovirus exposure and HLA in healthy donors. Vbeta (60) and Jbeta (13) primers were used in the PCR. The assay was immunoSEQ multiplex PCR, and TCRdb's table has in-frame clones only and misses some. The sample lists 60,000 to 90,000 clones; around 70% were seen once. The sequencing sample was made of PBMCs. These receptors all stem from a middle-aged man in good health and CMV-seropositive.

This clone was detected once. In nucleotides, the CDR3 is TGCGCCAGCAGCTTGGGGGACTTTAGGAACGAGCAGTACTTC. Its translation is CASSLGDFRNEQYF. The gene calls are TRBV5-1 and TRBJ2-7; D may be TRBD2 (6 bases). The V gene's germline CDR1 is SGHRS and CDR2 YFSETQ. The V end was cut by 0 bases, the J end by 5 bases, with 12 bases between. The length of the CDR3 is 14 residues. Drawing the rest from reference TRBV5-1 and TRBJ2-7, the complete variable domain is KAGVTQTPRYLIKTRGQQVTLSCSPISGHRSVSWYQQTPGQGLQFLFEYFSETQRNKGNFPGRFSGRQFSNSRSEMNVSTLELGDSALYLCASSLGDFRNEQYFGPGTRLTVT.

The rearrangement joins TRBV10-3 to TRBJ2-7; tentatively, D is TRBD1 (5 bases). The V end lost 0 bases, the J end lost 7 bases, and 16 bases lay between the germline ends. Germline values: CDR1 ENHRY, CDR2 SYGVKD. CDR3 size: 15 residues. This chain's CDR3 is CAISESGQAGREQYF. The CDR3 nucleotides are TGTGCCATCAGTGAGTCGGGGCAGGCCGGCCGGGAGCAGTACTTC.

This clone was counted a few times. The chain employs TRBV6-5 and TRBJ2-1, with D hard to call. Germline V gene sequence: CDR1 MNHEY, CDR2 SVGAGI. Trimming shortened V by 5 bases and J by 9 bases, and 14 bases separated the two germline ends. The CDR3 contains 13 residues. CDR3 region: CASSPSYGGEQFF. The CDR3 nucleotides are TGTGCCAGCAGTCCTTCATACGGCGGTGAGCAGTTCTTC.

In regard to this clone: Likely a read error: the CDR3 ends without its conserved phenylalanine or tryptophan. The genes are TRBV7-6 and TRBJ2-3; maybe TRBD2 (5 bases). Trimming cost V 1 base and J 1 base, with 12 bases left between them. Germline lookup yields CDR1 SGHVS and CDR2 FNYEAQ. This CDR3 has 16 residues. This CDR3 reads CASSLVVGAGTDTQYV. The DNA of the CDR3 is TGTGCCAGCAGCTTAGTAGTGGGAGCCGGCACAGATACGCAGTATGTT.

The chain has TRBV28 and TRBJ2-1; tentatively, D is TRBD2 (6 bases). The germline CDR1 and CDR2 sequences are MDHEN and SYDVKM. The V end lost 5 bases, the J end lost 9 bases, and 14 bases lay between the germline ends. CDR3 size: 13 residues. CDR3 DNA: TGTGCCAGCAGTCCATCCCTAGCGACTGAGCAGTTCTTC. Translating gives CASSPSLATEQFF.

The V and J genes are TRBV6-1 and TRBJ2-3; 8 bases line up with TRBD1. The CDR3 loop spans 14 amino acids. V shed 7 bases and J 2 bases; nucleotides not matched to a gene: 5. In germline, CDR1 is MNHNS, CDR2 SASEGT. The CDR3 loop is CASIRDRNTDTQYF. CDR3 bases: TGTGCCAGCATCCGGGACAGGAACACAGATACGCAGTATTTT.

The chain is built from TRBV2 and TRBJ1-5; weak D call: TRBD1 (5 bases). The CDR3 loop spans 14 amino acids. In germline, CDR1 is SNHLY, CDR2 FYNNEI. V lost 1 base, J lost 4 bases, and 8 bases lay in between. The CDR3 sequence: CASSEGAGNQPQHF. The DNA for the CDR3 is TGTGCCAGCAGTGAAGGAGCAGGGAATCAGCCCCAGCATTTT.

The chain employs TRBV4-3 and TRBJ2-5; D ambiguous. The CDR3 length is 15 residues. The V gene lost 0 bases and the J gene lost 7 bases, with 15 bases spanning the gap. From germline, CDR1 is LGHNA and CDR2 YSLEER. The CDR3, as DNA: TGCGCCAGCAGCCAAGATGCGCGTCAGCGAGGGACCCAGTACTTC. The encoded protein is CASSQDARQRGTQYF.

This clone showed up just once. V is TRBV11-2 and J is TRBJ1-2; D not certain. The length of the CDR3 is 15 residues. Trimming cost V 5 bases and J 3 bases, with 16 bases left between them. Germline V gene sequence: CDR1 SGHAT, CDR2 FQNNGV. The CDR3 spells CASSPTFGAHYGYTF. In nucleotides, the CDR3 is TGTGCCAGCAGCCCCACTTTTGGAGCCCACTATGGCTACACCTTC. Combining the CDR3 with reference TRBV11-2 and TRBJ1-2 gives the whole variable domain EAGVAQSPRYKIIEKRQSVAFWCNPISGHATLYWYQQILGQGPKLLIQFQNNGVVDDSQLPKDRFSAERLKGVDSTLKIQPAKLEDSAVYLCASSPTFGAHYGYTFGSGTRLTVV.

The chain combines TRBV6-1 with TRBJ2-3; D may be TRBD2 (6 bases). CDR1 is MNHNS and CDR2 is SASEGT in the germline V gene. This CDR3 contains 15 residues. Trimming removed 7 bases from V and 1 base from J, with 15 bases in between. CDR3 nucleotide sequence: TGTGCCAGCACCCTCGGCGGGGAGCGCACAGATACGCAGTATTTT. It is translated as CASTLGGERTDTQYF.

The rearrangement uses TRBV4-2 and TRBJ2-5; 9 bases map to TRBD2. The CDR3 runs 15 residues. Germline CDR1 and CDR2: LGHNA and YNFKEQ. V lost 1 base and J lost 5; bases outside the gene matches: 5. CDR3 residues: CASSQVVAGVETQYF. CDR3 sequence (DNA): TGTGCCAGCAGCCAAGTCGTAGCGGGGGTGGAGACCCAGTACTTC.

This rearrangement joins TRBV6-1 to TRBJ2-3, with 7 bases matching TRBD2. The CDR3 spans 14 residues. J lost 5 bases, V lost 6 bases, and 8 bases had no gene match. Looked up from germline, CDR1 is MNHNS and CDR2 is SASEGT. The CDR3 nucleotides read TGTGCCAGCAGCGAGCTCTGGGAGGGAGATACGCAGTATTTT. Translating gives CASSELWEGDTQYF.

The J gene is TRBJ1-1, the V gene TRBV27; D is possibly TRBD1 (6 bases). CDR3 size: 14 residues. Trimming removed 3 bases at V and 4 bases at J, with 12 bases between. The germline CDR1 and CDR2 sequences are MNHEY and SMNVEV (reference sequence). The CDR3 sequence is CASSLVGAGTEAFF. CDR3 bases: TGTGCCAGCAGTTTGGTGGGGGCAGGCACTGAAGCTTTCTTT.

The chain employs TRBV4-1 and TRBJ2-7; 7 bases line up with TRBD1. The germline CDR1 and CDR2 sequences are MGHRA and YSYEKL. This CDR3 has 15 amino acids. After removal of 2 bases from V and 7 bases from J, the junction contained 11 bases not matched to a gene. CDR3 sequence (DNA): TGCGCCAGCAGCCAAAACCCGACAGGGCGAGGGGAGCAGTACTTC. Translation gives CASSQNPTGRGEQYF.

This clone occurred once. A read error may produce the germline difference seen at one junction end. The CDR3 loop reads CVSSQGADRSFAGELFF. The DNA for the CDR3 is TGCGTCAGCAGCCAAGGGGCGGACAGGTCGTTCGCCGGGGAGCTGTTTTTT. The V and J genes are TRBV4-3 and TRBJ2-2; 7 bases match TRBD1. The CDR3 spans 17 residues. The germline V gene has CDR1 LGHNA and CDR2 YSLEER.

This clone was counted ten times or more. This chain joins TRBV4-3 and TRBJ1-2, with D possibly matching TRBD1 (5 bases). V lost 1 base and J lost 7, with 13 bases in between. The CDR3 is made up of 14 amino acids. Germline-derived CDR1 and CDR2 are LGHNA and YSLEER. CDR3 nucleotide sequence: TGCGCCAGCAGCCAAGGGGCAGGGCCAGGTGGCTACACCTTC. Amino acid sequence: CASSQGAGPGGYTF.

The CDR3, as DNA: TGTGCCAGCACCCCGTATGGCGGGAGAGGAGTTAATGAGCAGTTCTTC. As protein: CASTPYGGRGVNEQFF. This chain uses TRBV14 with TRBJ2-1; 7 positions match TRBD2. The CDR3 loop spans 16 amino acids. V shed 7 bases, J shed 7 bases, and the junction held 16 bases outside the gene matches. The germline V gene has CDR1 SGHDN and CDR2 FVKESK.